This TCR beta chain was identified in a study of Graves' ophthalmopathy and Graves' hyperthyroidism. V gave up 1 base and J gave up 1 base, with 7 bases separating them. CDR1 is DFQATT, CDR2 SNEGSKA, per germline (reference sequence). The CDR3 totals 13 residues. For repertoire sequencing, the TCR beta CDR3 regions were amplified from RNA transcripts. RT-PCR in the first round used HTBI primers; a second-round multiplex PCR followed. TCRdb re-analysed the multiplex PCR reads in MiXCR, keeping a single row per CDR3 protein. The data show 170,000 or so distinct CDR3 sequences, 37% seen once. The source is a woman in her forties with Graves' ophthalmopathy. The material sequenced was peripheral blood. This chain joins TRBV20-1 and TRBJ2-5; D might be TRBD1 or TRBD2, each matching 6 bases. CDR3 loop: CSARGGAQETQYF. The CDR3 region has the DNA TGCAGTGCTAGAGGGGGGGCCCAAGAGACCCAGTACTTC.